Presented here are 11 T cell receptor beta chains from one specimen sequenced in a study of T-cell reconstitution after alpha-beta-depleted transplantation in children. Preparation of the TCRbeta library used unique molecular identifiers. TCRdb fed the PCR reads into MiXCR, producing one record per CDR3 protein. Here the sample spans 550,000 to 800,000 distinct CDR3 sequences, 10% to 15% being singletons. Here the sequenced sample was PBMCs, taken before TCRalphabeta/CD19-depleted stem cell transplant. These receptors originate from a girl aged 2 to 9 with congenital amegakaryocytic thrombocytopenia, due to receive a stem cell transplant.

The rearrangement links TRBV12-3 or TRBV12-4 to TRBJ2-7; D is ambiguous. V lost 2 bases and J 5 bases, leaving 10 bases between the germline ends. The CDR3 has 13 amino acids. The CDR3 sequence is CASSLILKHEQYF. The DNA for the CDR3 is TGTGCCAGCAGTTTAATTTTAAAGCACGAGCAGTACTTC.

The chain employs TRBV7-9 and TRBJ2-7, with TRBD2 matching over 8 bases. Germline V gene sequence: CDR1 SEHNR, CDR2 FQNEAQ (reference sequence). This CDR3 contains 15 residues. V lost 3 bases and J lost 4; bases outside the gene matches: 8. In DNA, the CDR3 is TGTGCCAGCAGCTTGACTAGCGAACACTTTTACGAGCAGTACTTC. Translating gives CASSLTSEHFYEQYF.

In its sample, this clonotype was seen a few times. The V and J genes are TRBV18 and TRBJ1-4, with a possible D match to TRBD1 (6 bases). Germline V gene lookup returns CDR1 KGHSH and CDR2 LQKENI. Trimming cost V 6 bases and J 5 bases, with 13 bases left between them. This CDR3 comprises 14 residues. The CDR3 here is CASSYATGNEKLFF. In DNA form, the CDR3 reads TGTGCCAGCTCGTACGCCACAGGGAATGAAAAACTGTTTTTT.

The V and J genes are TRBV7-2 and TRBJ1-5; maybe TRBD1 (5 bases). Germline values: CDR1 SGHTA, CDR2 FQGNSA. Trimming pared 5 bases from V and 4 bases from J, leaving 12 bases between. The CDR3 has 14 residues. The CDR3 region is CASSPRDGNQPQHF. The DNA of the CDR3 is TGTGCCAGCAGCCCCCGGGACGGAAATCAGCCCCAGCATTTT.

This clonotype was seen a few times. J is TRBJ1-2 and V is TRBV7-9; no definite D call. The CDR3 sequence is 12 residues long. Germline V gene lookup returns CDR1 SEHNR and CDR2 FQNEAQ (reference sequence). The V gene lost 1 base and the J gene lost 7 bases, with 7 bases spanning the gap. The CDR3 region is CASSLVEVGYTF. DNA of the CDR3: TGTGCCAGCAGCTTAGTGGAGGTTGGCTACACCTTC.

The sample holds many counts of this clonotype. The V call is TRBV16, the J call TRBJ2-1, with D tentatively TRBD1 (6 bases). V was pared by 2 bases and J by 2 bases, with 13 bases between. This CDR3 is 16 amino acids long. Germline values: CDR1 KGHSY, CDR2 FQNENV. This CDR3 reads CASSQNPNRAYNEQFF. For the CDR3, the DNA is TGTGCCAGCAGCCAAAACCCTAACAGGGCCTACAATGAGCAGTTCTTC.

The chain joins TRBV20-1 to TRBJ2-7; D not resolved. Between the trimmed V and J ends, which lost 2 bases and 2 bases, there was a span of 13 bases. CDR3 size: 14 residues. Germline CDR1 and CDR2: DFQATT and SNEGSKA (reference sequence). The CDR3 reads CSARRLRKPYEQYF. The CDR3 nucleotides are TGCAGTGCTAGAAGGCTCCGGAAACCCTACGAGCAGTACTTC.

This clonotype was seen repeatedly, ten times or more. The chain joins TRBV5-1 to TRBJ1-5; TRBD1 agrees at 7 bases. Germline lookup yields CDR1 SGHRS and CDR2 YFSETQ. The V and J ends lost 5 bases and 3 bases, in that order; junction bases with no gene match: 5. This CDR3 region has 14 residues. In DNA, the CDR3 is TGCGCCAGCAGTCTGACAGGGCCCAATCAGCCCCAGCATTTT. It yields the protein CASSLTGPNQPQHF. Full variable domain (rest looked up from reference TRBV5-1 and TRBJ1-5): KAGVTQTPRYLIKTRGQQVTLSCSPISGHRSVSWYQQTPGQGLQFLFEYFSETQRNKGNFPGRFSGRQFSNSRSEMNVSTLELGDSALYLCASSLTGPNQPQHFGDGTRLSIL.

V usage is TRBV7-8 and J usage is TRBJ2-7, with 7 bases lining up with TRBD2. The V segment lost 1 base and the J segment 3 bases; nucleotides outside the gene matches: 6. The CDR3 runs to 15 residues. Germline V gene lookup returns CDR1 SGHVS and CDR2 FQNEAQ. This chain's CDR3 is CASSLGRTRGYEQYF. The DNA for the CDR3 is TGTGCCAGCAGCTTAGGCAGGACTAGGGGCTACGAGCAGTACTTC.

This clonotype was observed many times. J is TRBJ2-2 and V is TRBV7-2, with TRBD2 identical over 8 bases. Per the germline V gene, CDR1 is SGHTA and CDR2 is FQGNSA. V trimming: 6 bases; J trimming: 3 bases; junction bases outside the gene matches: 6. CDR3 length: 15 amino acids. As DNA, the CDR3 is TGTGCCAGCAGGCAGGGACTAGGGGACACCGGGGAGCTGTTTTTT. Its translation is CASRQGLGDTGELFF.

Many counts were recorded for this clonotype. The chain links TRBV12-3 or TRBV12-4 to TRBJ2-3; D gene unclear. V was cut by 1 base and J by 2 bases, with 7 bases left in between. The CDR3 runs 14 residues. CDR3 sequence: CASSLGRNTDTQYF. The CDR3 DNA reads TGTGCCAGCAGTTTAGGTCGGAACACAGATACGCAGTATTTT.